This T cell receptor (beta chain) was sequenced in a study of blood T cell repertoires in COVID-19. Produced via immunoSEQ multiplex PCR; TCRdb's table is partial and in-frame only. The data contain approximately 310,000 clones, 85% of them singletons. The CDR3 totals 16 residues. Germline CDR1 is SGHVS and CDR2 is FNYEAQ. Trimming took 5 bases from V and 5 from J, leaving 19 bases between them. The J gene is TRBJ2-1, the V gene TRBV7-6; a weak D match, TRBD2 (5 bases). The TCR sequence derives from a woman in her twenties or thirties who had been exposed to COVID-19. The material sequenced was PBMCs or T cells enriched from blood (not recorded which). CDR3: CASSPSPGLANNEQFF. Written as DNA, the CDR3 is TGTGCCAGCAGCCCATCCCCTGGACTCGCAAACAATGAGCAGTTCTTC.